This T cell receptor beta chain was found in a study of shared clonotypes between healthy human individuals. The CDR3 extends over 16 amino acids. Trimming cost V 1 base and J 6 bases, with 17 bases left between them. CDR1 is SGDLS and CDR2 is YYNGEE in the germline V gene. The protocol was immunoSEQ multiplex PCR, while the TCRdb copy is restricted to in-frame clones and leaves out a portion. In the table there are about half a million clones, roughly 85% of which are singletons. The receptor's source is a woman in her forties in good health. Some clones in this sample may be carry-over from other donors' samples. The sample was PBMCs. The V gene is TRBV9, the J gene TRBJ2-1; unclear D gene. The chain's CDR3 is CASSVFADGVVNEQFF. The CDR3, as DNA: TGTGCCAGCAGCGTATTTGCTGATGGCGTTGTCAATGAGCAGTTCTTC.